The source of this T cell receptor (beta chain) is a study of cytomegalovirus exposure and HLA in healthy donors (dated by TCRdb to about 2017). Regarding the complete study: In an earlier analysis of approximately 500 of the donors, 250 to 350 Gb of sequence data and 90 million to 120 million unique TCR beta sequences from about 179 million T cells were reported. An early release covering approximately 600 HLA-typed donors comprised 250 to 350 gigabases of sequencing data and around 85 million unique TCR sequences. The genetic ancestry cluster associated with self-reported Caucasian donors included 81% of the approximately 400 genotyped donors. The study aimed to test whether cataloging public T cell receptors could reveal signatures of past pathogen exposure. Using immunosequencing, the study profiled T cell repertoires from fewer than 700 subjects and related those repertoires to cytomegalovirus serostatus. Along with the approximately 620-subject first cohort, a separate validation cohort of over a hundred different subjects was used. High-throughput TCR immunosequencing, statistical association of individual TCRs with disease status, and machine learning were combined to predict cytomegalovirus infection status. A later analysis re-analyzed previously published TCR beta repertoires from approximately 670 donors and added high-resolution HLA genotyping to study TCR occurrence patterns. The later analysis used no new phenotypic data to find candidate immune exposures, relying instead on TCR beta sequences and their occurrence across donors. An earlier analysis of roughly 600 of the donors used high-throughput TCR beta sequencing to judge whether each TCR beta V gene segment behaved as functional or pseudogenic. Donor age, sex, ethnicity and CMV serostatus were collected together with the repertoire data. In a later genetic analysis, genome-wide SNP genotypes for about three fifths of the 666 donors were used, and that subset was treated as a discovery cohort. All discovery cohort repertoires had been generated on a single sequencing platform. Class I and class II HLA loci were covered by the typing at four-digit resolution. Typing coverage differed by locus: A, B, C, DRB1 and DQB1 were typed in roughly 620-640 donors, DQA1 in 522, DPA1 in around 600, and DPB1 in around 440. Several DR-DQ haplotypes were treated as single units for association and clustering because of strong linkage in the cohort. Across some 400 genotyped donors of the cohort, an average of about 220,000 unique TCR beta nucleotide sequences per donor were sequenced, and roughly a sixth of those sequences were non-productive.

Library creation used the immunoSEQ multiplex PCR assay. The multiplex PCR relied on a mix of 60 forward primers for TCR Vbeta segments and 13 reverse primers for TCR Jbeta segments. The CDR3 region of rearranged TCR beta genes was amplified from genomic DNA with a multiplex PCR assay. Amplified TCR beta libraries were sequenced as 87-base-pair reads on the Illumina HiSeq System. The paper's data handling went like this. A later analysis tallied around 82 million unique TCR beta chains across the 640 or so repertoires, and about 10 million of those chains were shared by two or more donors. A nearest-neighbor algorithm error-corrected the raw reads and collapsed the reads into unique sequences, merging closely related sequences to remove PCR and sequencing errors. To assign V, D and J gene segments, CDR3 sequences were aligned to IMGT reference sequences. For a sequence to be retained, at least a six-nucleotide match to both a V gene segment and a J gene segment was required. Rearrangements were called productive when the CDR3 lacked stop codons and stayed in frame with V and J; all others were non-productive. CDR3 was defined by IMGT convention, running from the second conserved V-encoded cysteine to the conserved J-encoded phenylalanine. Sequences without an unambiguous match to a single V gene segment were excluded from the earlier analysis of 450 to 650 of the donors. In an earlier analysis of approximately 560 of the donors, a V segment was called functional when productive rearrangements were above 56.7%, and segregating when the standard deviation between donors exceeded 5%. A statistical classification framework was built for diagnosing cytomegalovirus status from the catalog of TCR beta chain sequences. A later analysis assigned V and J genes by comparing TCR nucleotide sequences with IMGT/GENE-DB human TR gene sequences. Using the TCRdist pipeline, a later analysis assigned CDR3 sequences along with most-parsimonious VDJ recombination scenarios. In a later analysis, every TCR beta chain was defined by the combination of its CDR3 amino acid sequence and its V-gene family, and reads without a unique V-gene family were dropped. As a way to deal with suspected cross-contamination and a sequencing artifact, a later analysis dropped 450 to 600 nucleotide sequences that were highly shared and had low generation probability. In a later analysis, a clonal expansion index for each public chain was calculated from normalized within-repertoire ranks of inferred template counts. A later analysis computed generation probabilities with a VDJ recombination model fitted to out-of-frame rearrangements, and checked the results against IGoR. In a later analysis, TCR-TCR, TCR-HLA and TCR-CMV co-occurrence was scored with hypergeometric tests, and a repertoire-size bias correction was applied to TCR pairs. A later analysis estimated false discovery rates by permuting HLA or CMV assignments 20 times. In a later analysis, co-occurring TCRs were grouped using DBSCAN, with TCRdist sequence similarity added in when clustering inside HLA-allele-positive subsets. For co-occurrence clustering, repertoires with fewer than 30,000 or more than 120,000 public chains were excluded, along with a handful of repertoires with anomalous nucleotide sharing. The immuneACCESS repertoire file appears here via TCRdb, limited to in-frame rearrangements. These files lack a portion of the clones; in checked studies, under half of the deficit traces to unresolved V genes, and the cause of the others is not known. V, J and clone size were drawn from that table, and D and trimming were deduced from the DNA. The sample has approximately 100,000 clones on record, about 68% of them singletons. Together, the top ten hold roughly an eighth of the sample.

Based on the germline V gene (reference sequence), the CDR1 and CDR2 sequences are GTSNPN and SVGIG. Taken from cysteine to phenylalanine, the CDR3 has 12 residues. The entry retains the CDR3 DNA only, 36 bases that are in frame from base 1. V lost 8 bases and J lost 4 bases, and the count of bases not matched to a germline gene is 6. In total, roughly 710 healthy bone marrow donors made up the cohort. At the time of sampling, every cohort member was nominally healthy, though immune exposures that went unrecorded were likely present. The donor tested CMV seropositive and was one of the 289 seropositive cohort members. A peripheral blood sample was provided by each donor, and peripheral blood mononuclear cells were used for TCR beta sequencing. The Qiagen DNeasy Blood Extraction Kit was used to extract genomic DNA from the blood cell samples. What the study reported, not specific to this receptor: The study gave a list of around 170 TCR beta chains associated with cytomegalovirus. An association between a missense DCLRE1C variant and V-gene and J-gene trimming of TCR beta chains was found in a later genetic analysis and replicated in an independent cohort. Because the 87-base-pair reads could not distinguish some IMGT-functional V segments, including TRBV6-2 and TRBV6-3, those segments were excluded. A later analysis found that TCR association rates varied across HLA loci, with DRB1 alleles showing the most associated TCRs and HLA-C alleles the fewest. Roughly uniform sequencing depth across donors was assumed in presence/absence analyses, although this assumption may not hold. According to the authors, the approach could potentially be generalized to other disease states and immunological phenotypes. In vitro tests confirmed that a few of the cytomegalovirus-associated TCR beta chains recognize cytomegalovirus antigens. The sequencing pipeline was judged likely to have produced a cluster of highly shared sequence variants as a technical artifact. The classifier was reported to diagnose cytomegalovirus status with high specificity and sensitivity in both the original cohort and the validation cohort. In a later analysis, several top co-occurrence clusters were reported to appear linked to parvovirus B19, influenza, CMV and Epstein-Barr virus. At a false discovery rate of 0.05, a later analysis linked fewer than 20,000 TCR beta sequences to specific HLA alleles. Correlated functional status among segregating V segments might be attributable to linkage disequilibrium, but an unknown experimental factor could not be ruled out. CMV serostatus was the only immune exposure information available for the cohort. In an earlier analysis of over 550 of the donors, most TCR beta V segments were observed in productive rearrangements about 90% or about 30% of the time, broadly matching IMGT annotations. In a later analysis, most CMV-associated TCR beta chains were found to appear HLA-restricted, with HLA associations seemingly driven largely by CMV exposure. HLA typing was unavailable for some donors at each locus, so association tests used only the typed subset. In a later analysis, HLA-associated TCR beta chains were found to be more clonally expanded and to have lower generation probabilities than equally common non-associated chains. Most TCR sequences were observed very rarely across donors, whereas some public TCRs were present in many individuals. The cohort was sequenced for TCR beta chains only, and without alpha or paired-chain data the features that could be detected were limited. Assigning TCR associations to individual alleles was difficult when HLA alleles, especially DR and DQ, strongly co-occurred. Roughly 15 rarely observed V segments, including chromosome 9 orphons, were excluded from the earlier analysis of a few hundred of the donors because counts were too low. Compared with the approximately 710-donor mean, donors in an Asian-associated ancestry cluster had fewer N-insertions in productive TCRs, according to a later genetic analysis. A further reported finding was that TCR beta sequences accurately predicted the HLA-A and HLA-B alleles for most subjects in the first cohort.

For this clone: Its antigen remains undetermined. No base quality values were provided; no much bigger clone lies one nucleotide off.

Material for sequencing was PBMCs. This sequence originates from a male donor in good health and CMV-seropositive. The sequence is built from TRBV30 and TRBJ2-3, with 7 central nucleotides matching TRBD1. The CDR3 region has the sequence CAGGTAPDTQYF. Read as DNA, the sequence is TGTGCCGGTGGGACAGCCCCAGATACGCAGTATTTT.